This T cell receptor beta chain was obtained from a study of blood T cell repertoires in COVID-19. Authors' processing steps: It was from reference gene primer amplification that nucleated cell counts were estimated. Profiling relied on immunoSEQ multiplex PCR, and the TCRdb table lists in-frame clones only, not all of them. Clonal size and the V and J genes are those of that table, whereas D and trimming came from the DNA. The data show more than 200,000 clones, 65% to 90% seen once. The CDR3 covers 16 residues. V was clipped by 0 bases and J by 0 bases, with 11 bases between them. Germline V gene data show CDR1 as SGHNT and CDR2 as YENEEA.

This receptor was taken from an elderly man with acute or convalescent COVID-19. The rearrangement uses TRBV11-3 and TRBJ1-2; D is perhaps TRBD1 (5 bases). The sequenced sample was peripheral blood. CDR3: CASSLDLRTSNYGYTF. The CDR3 coding sequence is TGTGCCAGCAGCTTAGATCTCAGGACATCTAACTATGGCTACACCTTC.